This T cell receptor beta chain derives from a study of blood T cell repertoires in COVID-19 (TCRdb year 2020). In the study overall: Samples covering the acute and convalescent phases of COVID-19 were provided by collaborators in the United States, Italy and Spain. A de-identified subject ID, COVID-19 status, age in years and sex were almost always included in the sample metadata. The repertoires were released in a freely available public database meant as a resource for research on the immune response to SARS-CoV-2. Where HLA class I and class II types were available, the types were taken from metadata supplied by the sample provider, not from assay-based typing. The samples were drawn from two sources: the first 160 participants of the ongoing ImmuneRACE study, and fewer than 1,500 subjects contributed by 6 global collaborators. Subjects who had been exposed to COVID-19, were actively infected with it, or had recovered from it provided the deeply sampled blood TCRbeta repertoires that made up the dataset. The prospective study material was composed of cDNA or gDNA derived from T cells, B-cell-depleted T cells, or PBMCs.

TCRbeta CDR3 regions were amplified from genomic DNA using the immunoSEQ Assay, a bias-controlled multiplex PCR. The study's processing was this. Nucleated cell counts per sample were estimated from amplification of reference gene primers within the assay. To quantify the absolute abundance of each unique TCRbeta CDR3 rearrangement, sequence reads were collapsed and filtered. Productive Simpson clonality was computed per sample as the square root of Simpson's diversity index over productive rearrangements. Here the immuneACCESS table is served through TCRdb, limited to in-frame sequences with V and J called. Missing clones are a known gap in these copies; in checked studies unresolved V genes cover under half, and the rest lacks a known reason. That table supplies the V and J calls and clone size; D and trimming were determined from the DNA. This sample holds 250,000 or so clones; about 91% were observed only once. 2.5% to 3% of the sample is held by the ten biggest clonotypes.

In the case of this clone: Its antigen is still unknown. There are no base qualities to consult, and no much larger clone falls within one base.

The CDR3 numbers 15 residues from cysteine through phenylalanine. Of the read, only the CDR3 DNA is kept; its 45 bases are in frame from base 1. CDR1 and CDR2 (LNHDA, SQIVND) derive from the germline V gene (reference sequence). Here V drops 8 bases and J drops 8 bases, and the junction holds 12 bases not matched to any gene. In the prospective study, participants were about 18 to 95 years old, resided in about two dozen geographic areas of the United States, and were enrolled through a virtual design. To assign participants to cohorts, the prospective study relied on clinical history that participants themselves reported in a screening survey and a study questionnaire. In the prospective study, whole blood, serum and a nasopharyngeal or oropharyngeal swab were collected from each participant by mobile phlebotomists. Participants in the prospective study had the option to provide additional blood draws and questionnaires over a 2-month period. Blood samples from the prospective study were shipped frozen or at room temperature prior to DNA extraction.

Findings and caveats that apply to the study as a whole: Clinical and demographic metadata were provided uncurated, with the amount varying by source and participant.

The sequenced material came from PBMCs or T cells enriched from blood (not recorded which). The chain is encoded by TRBV19 joined to TRBJ1-6, with 7 bases aligning to TRBD1. This sequence was found in a woman younger than 45 with acute COVID-19. The base sequence is TGTGCCAGTGCAACCGGGACAGATGAATATTCACCCCTCCACTTT. This is translated as CASATGTDEYSPLHF.